This TCR beta chain was retrieved from a study of patients and donors after allogeneic stem cell transplantation. MiXCR, run by TCRdb on the RT-PCR reads, gives a single entry per CDR3 protein. The table records some 200,000 distinct CDR3 sequences, 41% of them present only once. In germline, CDR1 is MDHEN, CDR2 SYDVKM. The CDR3 has 15 residues. Trimming cost V 4 bases and J 3 bases; bases outside gene matches: 5. This clonotype has just a few counts. The rearrangement links TRBV28 to TRBJ1-3; 8 nucleotides line up with TRBD1. The sequenced sample was blood, either unsorted or a sorted T cell fraction (not recorded which). The TCR comes from a human donor who was either an allogeneic HSCT recipient or a stem cell or donor lymphocyte infusion donor (not recorded which). It is not recorded whose cells these are; they may come from a transplant donor. In DNA, the CDR3 is TGTGCCAGCAGTTCGGACAGGGTGAATGGAAACACCATATATTTT. This codes for CASSSDRVNGNTIYF.